This is a list of T cell receptor beta chains from one sample in a study of early T cells in non-severe SARS-CoV-2 infection. TCRdb processed the 5' RACE reads anew with MiXCR; each CDR3 protein has one entry. The sample carries fewer than 55,000 distinct CDR3 sequences, nearly 7.5% recorded once. Input material: whole blood. The receptors shown here come from an adult who was a healthcare worker with PCR-confirmed SARS-CoV-2 infection or an uninfected control (not recorded which). The CDR3 runs from the conserved cysteine through the conserved F or W. D genes are given only for firm matches. Size is omitted from some rows. Given values are once, few, many or a class for expanded clones.

TRBD2,TRBV28,TRBJ2-4,few,TGTGCCAGCCAAGCGGGGGGCTCCTTAAACATTCAGTACTTC,CASQAGGSLNIQYF
.,TRBV7-9,TRBJ1-1,.,TGTGCCAGCAGCTTAGATGGTATACTAGAAGCTTTCTTT,CASSLDGILEAFF
.,TRBV10-3,TRBJ2-2,few,TGTGCCATCAGTGACGGGACCACGAACACCGGGGAGCTGTTTTTT,CAISDGTTNTGELFF
.,TRBV6-2/TRBV6-3,TRBJ2-1,.,TGTGCCAGCGCTGACAATGAGCAGTTCTTC,CASADNEQFF
TRBD1,TRBV29-1,TRBJ2-3,many,TGCAGCGCCGACAGGGGGGGCACAGATACGCAGTATTTT,CSADRGGTDTQYF
.,TRBV7-9,TRBJ1-4,few,TGTGCCAGCAGCTTAGTGCTCGTGCCAATCGCAACTAATGAAAAACTGTTTTTT,CASSLVLVPIATNEKLFF
.,TRBV7-9,TRBJ1-2,many,TGTGCCAGCAGCTATAGCCCGCTAGGAGGCTACACCTTC,CASSYSPLGGYTF
TRBD2,TRBV7-7,TRBJ2-5,.,TGTGCTAGCAGCCACAGACTAGCGGGGAACCAAGAGACCCAGTACTTC,CASSHRLAGNQETQYF
.,TRBV4-1,TRBJ1-2,many,TGCGCCAGCAGCCAAGAAACGAGGGTACCGGACTATGGCTACACCTTC,CASSQETRVPDYGYTF
.,TRBV18,TRBJ2-2,few,TGTGCCAGCTCAAGACAGGCGGGGGATACCGGGGAGCTGTTTTTT,CASSRQAGDTGELFF
TRBD1,TRBV27,TRBJ1-2,many,TGTGCCAGCAGGCCAATGGGACAGGGGGATAATGGCTACACCTTC,CASRPMGQGDNGYTF
.,TRBV7-2,TRBJ2-2,few,TGTGCCAGCAGCTTATTCGCCAGGGGAATCCCCGGGGAGCTGTTTTTT,CASSLFARGIPGELFF
.,TRBV10-3,TRBJ1-6,many,TGTGCCATCAGTGAGTCTCGTCCCGGGAGCTCCTATAATTCACCCCTCCACTTT,CAISESRPGSSYNSPLHF
.,TRBV6-2/TRBV6-3,TRBJ2-7,many,TGTGCCACCAAAACGGGACTTTCCTACGAGCAGTACTTC,CATKTGLSYEQYF
TRBD2,TRBV2,TRBJ2-5,many,TGTGCCAGCAGTGAAGCGCTTCGAGCGGGGGTAAAAGAGACCCAGTACTTC,CASSEALRAGVKETQYF
.,TRBV28,TRBJ2-4,.,TGTGCCACCCGGGGGGCAGCCAAAAACATTCAGTACTTC,CATRGAAKNIQYF
.,TRBV10-1,TRBJ1-6,many,TGCGCCAGCAGTGATCAGTATAATTCACCCCTCCACTTT,CASSDQYNSPLHF
.,TRBV5-1,TRBJ2-3,.,TGCGCCAGCAGCTTGACCCCAGTGAGGGCTAGCACAGATACGCAGTATTTT,CASSLTPVRASTDTQYF
.,TRBV14,TRBJ1-4,many,TGTGCCAGCAGCCAAGGTCGGGCGAGCCCAGCTAATGAAAAACTGTTTTTT,CASSQGRASPANEKLFF
.,TRBV4-2,TRBJ2-7,.,TGTGCCAGCAGCCACAACAGGGGGGGTGAGCAGTACTTC,CASSHNRGGEQYF
.,TRBV7-9,TRBJ2-7,many,TGTGCCAGCAGCTCTTCTAGAATAGCCTACGAGCAGTACTTC,CASSSSRIAYEQYF
.,TRBV6-1,TRBJ2-4,many,TGTGCCAGCGGGTTAATTGTTGACAGCTTAGCCAAAAACATTCAGTACTTC,CASGLIVDSLAKNIQYF
.,TRBV10-3,TRBJ2-7,.,TGTGCCATCAGTGAGGGGGGGTGGTCATACGAGCAGTACTTC,CAISEGGWSYEQYF
.,TRBV28,TRBJ2-1,many,TGTGCCAGCGGAACAGGCGACAGCTCCTACAATGAGCAGTTCTTC,CASGTGDSSYNEQFF
TRBD2,TRBV11-3,TRBJ2-2,.,TGTGCCAGCAGCCAGCGCGGGGGGCCGAACACCGGGGAGCTGTTTTTT,CASSQRGGPNTGELFF
.,TRBV15,TRBJ2-7,.,TGTGCCACCAGCACCTCCTACGAGCAGTACTTC,CATSTSYEQYF
.,TRBV6-2/TRBV6-3,TRBJ1-1,many,TGTGCCAGCAGTTACGAGCGCTGGGTGAACACTGAAGCTTTCTTT,CASSYERWVNTEAFF
.,TRBV19,TRBJ1-6,few,TGTGCCAGTAGTAACCGGGGATCCTATAATTCACCCCTCCACTTT,CASSNRGSYNSPLHF
.,TRBV6-1,TRBJ2-1,.,TGTGCCAGCCGCGCGTACGCAGGGCTAGATGAATTCTTC,CASRAYAGLDEFF